Detailed here is one TCR beta chain. What it recognizes is unknown. This sample is drawn from a study of post-analysis software for immune sequencing data. Turning to the study itself: Recorded subtypes: relapsing-remitting, secondary progressive, progressive-relapsing; some patients unannotated. Study results and limitations: Analysis by F measure revealed that same-batch samples clustered strongly together. Among multiple sclerosis patients, normalized Chao1 diversity was significantly below that of controls. Controls showed lower frequencies than patients for roughly five TRBV segments, and TRBV5-6, TRBV5-1 and TRBV20-1 were among these.

Unique molecular identifiers featured in each of the TCR beta cDNA libraries. Via MiXCR, TCRdb re-called the PCR reads, giving one row per CDR3 protein. The sample includes some 700,000 distinct CDR3 sequences, over 45% of them seen just once. The germline V gene encodes CDR1 SGHTA and CDR2 FQGNSA. This CDR3 region has 13 residues. V was trimmed by 5 bases and J by 3 bases, leaving 11 bases between them. Specimen: blood. This TCR was recovered from a girl aged 2 to 9 with multiple sclerosis. V usage is TRBV7-2 and J usage is TRBJ2-7; D unclear. This CDR3 reads CASSLSSVYEQYF. The CDR3 nucleotides are TGTGCCAGCAGCCTGTCATCCGTCTACGAGCAGTACTTC.